This TCR beta chain comes out of a study of Ad26.COV2.S vaccination and SARS-CoV-2 variants. The overall study: Dosing was one shot or two shots 56 days apart.

This clone has only one observation. Antigen: not known. The germline gives CDR1 SGHRS, CDR2 YFSETQ. Germline trimming cut 4 bases from V and 9 bases from J; bases unmatched to any gene: 6. The CDR3 runs 15 residues. Study-wide results and limits: Analyses of TCR breadth and depth may have underestimated total T cell responses. Ad26.COV2.S recipients had broader spike-specific TCRs (P = 0.0014).

Treatment meaning: some 19 received Ad26.COV2.S at low or high dose, single or two shots; 5 received placebo; per-sample allocation not given. Collection of samples fell on day 63 after the first vaccine or placebo injection. Adults aged 18-55 years in Boston included the donor. Profiling relied on immunoSEQ multiplex PCR, and the TCRdb table lists in-frame clones only, not all of them. The table lists about 680,000 clones, about 89% of them singletons. The sequencing used peripheral blood, collected in a trial of Ad26.COV2.S vaccine versus placebo. This chain joins TRBV5-1 and TRBJ2-1; 14 bases match TRBD2. The TCR was taken from a person between 18 and 59 years old who received the Ad26.COV2.S COVID-19 vaccine or a placebo. In DNA form, the CDR3 reads TGCGCCAGCAGCCGACTAGCGGGAGGGCCCAGTGAGCAGTTCTTC. Translating it yields CASSRLAGGPSEQFF.